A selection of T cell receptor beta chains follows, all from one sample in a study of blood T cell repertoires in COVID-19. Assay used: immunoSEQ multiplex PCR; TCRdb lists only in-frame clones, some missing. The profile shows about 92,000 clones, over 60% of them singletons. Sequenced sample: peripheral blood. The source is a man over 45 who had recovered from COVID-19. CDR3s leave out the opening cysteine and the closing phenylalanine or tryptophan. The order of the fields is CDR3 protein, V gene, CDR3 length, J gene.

CDR3aa: ASSQLDMNTEAF; v_gene: TRBV14; len: 12; j_gene: TRBJ1-1
CDR3aa: ASSPGGRAEAF; v_gene: TRBV18; len: 11; j_gene: TRBJ1-1
CDR3aa: ASSGAGLADFNEQF; v_gene: TRBV10-1; len: 14; j_gene: TRBJ2-1
CDR3aa: ASTSTGIEQF; v_gene: TRBV6-6; len: 10; j_gene: TRBJ2-1
CDR3aa: ASTPLAGDTQY; v_gene: TRBV6-5; len: 11; j_gene: TRBJ2-3
CDR3aa: ASSFRTNNEQF; v_gene: TRBV27; len: 11; j_gene: TRBJ2-1
CDR3aa: ASSQVPFIGGYT; v_gene: TRBV3-1/TRBV3-2; len: 12; j_gene: TRBJ1-2
CDR3aa: ASSRPGPKETQY; v_gene: TRBV6-2/TRBV6-3; len: 12; j_gene: TRBJ2-5
CDR3aa: ASSSGLPITDTQY; v_gene: TRBV5-5; len: 13; j_gene: TRBJ2-3
CDR3aa: ASSTLAAPYNEQF; v_gene: TRBV6-4; len: 13; j_gene: TRBJ2-1
CDR3aa: ASSQTSGGAANEQF; v_gene: TRBV4-2; len: 14; j_gene: TRBJ2-1
CDR3aa: ATSDLRTSGGPDEQF; v_gene: TRBV24-1; len: 15; j_gene: TRBJ2-1
CDR3aa: ASRPGGSYNSPLH; v_gene: TRBV27; len: 13; j_gene: TRBJ1-6
CDR3aa: ASSTGSTSGGNQETQY; v_gene: TRBV5-5; len: 16; j_gene: TRBJ2-5
CDR3aa: ASSQQGGQTKMRQF; v_gene: TRBV3-1/TRBV3-2; len: 14; j_gene: TRBJ2-1
CDR3aa: ASRKAGAETQY; v_gene: TRBV28; len: 11; j_gene: TRBJ2-5
CDR3aa: ASSQGQGKSYGYT; v_gene: TRBV7-9; len: 13; j_gene: TRBJ1-2
CDR3aa: ASRIQRGIGELF; v_gene: TRBV2; len: 12; j_gene: TRBJ2-2
CDR3aa: ASNPQGWADTQY; v_gene: TRBV9; len: 12; j_gene: TRBJ2-3
CDR3aa: ASSSGQATHGNTIY; v_gene: TRBV5-1; len: 14; j_gene: TRBJ1-3
CDR3aa: ASSLKYRDRNSPLH; v_gene: TRBV7-3; len: 14; j_gene: TRBJ1-6
CDR3aa: ASSLGQGANQPQH; v_gene: TRBV5-6; len: 13; j_gene: TRBJ1-5
CDR3aa: AISVGTGVNQPQH; v_gene: TRBV10-3; len: 13; j_gene: TRBJ1-5
CDR3aa: ASTPLRSNYGYT; v_gene: TRBV2; len: 12; j_gene: TRBJ1-2
CDR3aa: ASSLLPGMGTEAF; v_gene: TRBV9; len: 13; j_gene: TRBJ1-1
CDR3aa: ASRWTGAYGYT; v_gene: TRBV5-1; len: 11; j_gene: TRBJ1-2
CDR3aa: ASSQYGPTGELF; v_gene: TRBV3-1/TRBV3-2; len: 12; j_gene: TRBJ2-2
CDR3aa: ASSYLGLAASTDTQY; v_gene: TRBV7-8; len: 15; j_gene: TRBJ2-3
CDR3aa: ASSDQGANNEQF; v_gene: TRBV5-1; len: 12; j_gene: TRBJ2-1
CDR3aa: ASSLGQGDYNEQF; v_gene: TRBV9; len: 13; j_gene: TRBJ2-1
CDR3aa: ASSTSGGGTDTQY; v_gene: TRBV2; len: 13; j_gene: TRBJ2-3
CDR3aa: ASSLGQGGDEQY; v_gene: TRBV5-1; len: 12; j_gene: TRBJ2-7
CDR3aa: ASRRTENHYEQY; v_gene: TRBV2; len: 12; j_gene: TRBJ2-7
CDR3aa: ASSLVRGKNTEAF; v_gene: TRBV7-9; len: 13; j_gene: TRBJ1-1
CDR3aa: ASSEAWGGEQY; v_gene: TRBV6-1; len: 11; j_gene: TRBJ2-7
CDR3aa: ASSLEFPGTTANTQY; v_gene: TRBV5-6; len: 15; j_gene: TRBJ2-3
CDR3aa: ASSREQAGPETQY; v_gene: TRBV19; len: 13; j_gene: TRBJ2-5
CDR3aa: ASSLGTITGELF; v_gene: TRBV7-8; len: 12; j_gene: TRBJ2-2
CDR3aa: ASSLFYEQY; v_gene: TRBV9; len: 9; j_gene: TRBJ2-7
CDR3aa: ATSANGGRGDTQY; v_gene: TRBV24-1; len: 13; j_gene: TRBJ2-3
CDR3aa: ASSITGGGEQF; v_gene: TRBV19; len: 11; j_gene: TRBJ2-1
CDR3aa: ASRKTGLNNSPLH; v_gene: TRBV6-5; len: 13; j_gene: TRBJ1-6
CDR3aa: ASSFTKLAEETQY; v_gene: TRBV7-9; len: 13; j_gene: TRBJ2-5
CDR3aa: ASSFSGGEQY; v_gene: TRBV5-1; len: 10; j_gene: TRBJ2-7
CDR3aa: ASSVWSYWTGIFLETQY; v_gene: TRBV9; len: 17; j_gene: TRBJ2-5